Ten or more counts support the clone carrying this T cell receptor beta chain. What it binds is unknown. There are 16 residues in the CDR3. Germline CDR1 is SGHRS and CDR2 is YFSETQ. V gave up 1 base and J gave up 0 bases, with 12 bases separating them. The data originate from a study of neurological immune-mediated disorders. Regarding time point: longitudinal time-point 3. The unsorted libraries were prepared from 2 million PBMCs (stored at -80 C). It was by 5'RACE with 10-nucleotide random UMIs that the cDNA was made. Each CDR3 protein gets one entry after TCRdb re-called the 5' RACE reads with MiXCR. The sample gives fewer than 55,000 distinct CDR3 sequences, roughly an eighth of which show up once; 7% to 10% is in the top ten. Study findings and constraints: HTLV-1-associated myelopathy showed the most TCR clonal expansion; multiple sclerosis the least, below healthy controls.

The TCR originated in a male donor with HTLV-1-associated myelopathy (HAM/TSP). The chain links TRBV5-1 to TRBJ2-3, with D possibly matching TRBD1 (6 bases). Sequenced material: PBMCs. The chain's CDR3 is CASSLSGTPSTDTQYF. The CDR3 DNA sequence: TGCGCCAGCAGCTTGTCAGGGACACCTAGCACAGATACGCAGTATTTT. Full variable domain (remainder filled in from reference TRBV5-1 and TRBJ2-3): KAGVTQTPRYLIKTRGQQVTLSCSPISGHRSVSWYQQTPGQGLQFLFEYFSETQRNKGNFPGRFSGRQFSNSRSEMNVSTLELGDSALYLCASSLSGTPSTDTQYFGPGTRLTVL.